This is a list of T cell receptor beta chains from one sample in a study of shared clonotypes between healthy human individuals. The protocol was immunoSEQ multiplex PCR, while the TCRdb copy is restricted to in-frame clones and leaves out a portion. The table lists roughly 1,600,000 clones, approximately 98.5% of them singletons, with under 0.45% in the top ten. What was sequenced was naive CD4+ T cells sorted from blood. The source of these receptors is a young man in good health. Each CDR3 is given with its conserved first and last residue. Fields, in order: D gene, clone size, CDR3 length, V gene, J gene, CDR3 protein, CDR3 DNA. D genes are given only for firm matches. Size is stated for part of the rows, as once, few or many counts, or as a class when the clone is expanded.

>NA|NA|14|TRBV9|TRBJ2-5
CASSVGGSAETQYF
TGTGCCAGCAGCGTAGGTGGAAGCGCAGAGACCCAGTACTTC
>TRBD1|NA|13|TRBV6-1|TRBJ2-7
CASSGTGSYEQYF
TGTGCCAGCAGCGGGACAGGGTCATACGAGCAGTACTTC
>NA|NA|14|TRBV7-6|TRBJ2-5
CASSLAGTEETQYF
TGTGCCAGCAGCTTAGCCGGGACTGAAGAGACCCAGTACTTC
>NA|NA|14|TRBV7-2|TRBJ2-7
CASSLNGMIYEQYF
TGTGCCAGCAGCTTAAACGGGATGATCTACGAGCAGTACTTC
>NA|NA|14|TRBV9|TRBJ1-2
CASSVGGANYGYTF
TGTGCCAGCAGCGTAGGTGGAGCTAACTATGGCTACACCTTC
>NA|NA|13|TRBV28|TRBJ1-5
CASSLGSNQPQHF
TGTGCCAGCAGTTTAGGGAGCAATCAGCCCCAGCATTTT
>NA|once|15|TRBV7-9|TRBJ2-2
CASSLAGVRTGELFF
TGTGCCAGCAGCTTAGCGGGAGTTCGGACCGGGGAGCTGTTTTTT
>NA|NA|15|TRBV6-6|TRBJ1-3
CASSTRQYSGNTIYF
TGTGCCAGCAGTACCCGGCAGTACTCTGGAAACACCATATATTTT
>TRBD1|NA|16|TRBV6-6|TRBJ1-2
CASSHIGDRANYGYTF
TGTGCCAGCAGCCACATTGGGGACAGGGCAAACTATGGCTACACCTTC
>NA|NA|11|TRBV6-1|TRBJ1-5
CASSHTRSQHF
TGTGCCAGCAGTCATACACGCTCCCAGCATTTT
>TRBD1|NA|16|TRBV2|TRBJ1-3
CASRVTRGPTGNTIYF
TGTGCCAGCAGGGTTACCAGGGGGCCGACGGGAAACACCATATATTTT
>TRBD2|NA|15|TRBV2|TRBJ2-3
CASKLAELHTDTQYF
TGTGCCAGCAAGCTAGCGGAGTTACACACAGATACGCAGTATTTT
>NA|NA|15|TRBV19|TRBJ1-3
CASSILSQPGNTIYF
TGTGCCAGTAGTATCCTTTCCCAACCTGGAAACACCATATATTTT
>NA|NA|14|TRBV5-1|TRBJ2-1
CASYPGGAYNEQFF
TGCGCCAGCTATCCCGGAGGCGCCTACAATGAGCAGTTCTTC
>TRBD1|NA|18|TRBV5-1|TRBJ1-4
CASSQGGTGHATNEKLFF
TGCGCCAGCAGTCAAGGGGGGACAGGACATGCAACTAATGAAAAACTGTTTTTT
>TRBD2|NA|15|TRBV5-1|TRBJ2-5
CASSNLAGFQETQYF
TGCGCCAGCAGCAACCTAGCGGGCTTCCAAGAGACCCAGTACTTC
>NA|NA|18|TRBV19|TRBJ2-3
CASSIRGPGGASTDTQYF
TGTGCCAGTAGTATCCGGGGTCCAGGAGGGGCCTCCACAGATACGCAGTATTTT
>NA|NA|14|TRBV5-4|TRBJ1-2
CASSSHTVNYGYTF
TGTGCCAGCAGCTCCCACACAGTTAACTATGGCTACACCTTC
>TRBD1|NA|12|TRBV19|TRBJ1-4
CASSMWTGHLFF
TGTGCCAGTAGTATGTGGACAGGGCACCTGTTTTTT
>NA|NA|14|TRBV28|TRBJ1-2
CASSSLDRGGGYTF
TGTGCCAGCAGTTCGCTAGACCGAGGGGGAGGCTACACCTTC
>NA|NA|16|TRBV9|TRBJ2-1
CASSVAIGDSYNEQFF
TGTGCCAGCAGCGTAGCTATCGGAGACTCCTACAATGAGCAGTTCTTC
>TRBD1|NA|16|TRBV6-4|TRBJ2-6
CASSPQGETGANVLTF
TGTGCCAGCAGTCCCCAGGGGGAGACTGGGGCCAACGTCCTGACTTTC
>NA|NA|15|TRBV9|TRBJ1-4
CASSPSPATNEKLFF
TGTGCCAGCAGCCCCTCACCTGCAACTAATGAAAAACTGTTTTTT
>TRBD2|NA|17|TRBV11-3|TRBJ2-1
CASSLEVSLAGANEQFF
TGTGCCAGCAGCTTAGAGGTCTCCCTAGCGGGAGCCAATGAGCAGTTCTTC
>NA|NA|15|TRBV15|TRBJ1-4
CATSRDLISSEKLFF
TGTGCCACCAGCAGAGATTTAATAAGCTCGGAAAAACTGTTTTTT
>TRBD1|once|14|TRBV29-1|TRBJ2-2
CSVRQGGNTGELFF
TGCAGCGTCCGACAGGGGGGGAACACCGGGGAGCTGTTTTTT
>NA|NA|13|TRBV19|TRBJ1-1
CASLRQPNTEAFF
TGTGCCAGTCTTAGACAGCCGAACACTGAAGCTTTCTTT
>NA|NA|15|TRBV9|TRBJ2-1
CASSVAFPPSNEQFF
TGTGCCAGCAGCGTAGCTTTCCCCCCCTCCAATGAGCAGTTCTTC
>TRBD2|NA|16|TRBV5-1|TRBJ2-3
CASRRTGGTYTDTQYF
TGCGCCAGCAGACGCACGGGGGGAACCTATACAGATACGCAGTATTTT
>TRBD2|NA|14|TRBV28|TRBJ2-7
CASTPGTSGYEQYF
TGTGCCAGCACCCCCGGGACTAGCGGCTACGAGCAGTACTTC
>NA|NA|16|TRBV10-2|TRBJ2-5
CASSEGRKKYQETQYF
TGCGCCAGCAGTGAGGGTAGAAAAAAGTACCAAGAGACCCAGTACTTC
>NA|NA|13|TRBV7-2|TRBJ2-7
CASSLPTDHEQYF
TGTGCCAGCAGCTTACCGACGGACCACGAGCAGTACTTC
>NA|NA|15|TRBV5-1|TRBJ2-1
CASTLIGSSYNEQFF
TGCGCCAGTACCCTTATCGGGAGCTCCTACAATGAGCAGTTCTTC
>NA|NA|13|TRBV18|TRBJ1-2
CASSPGRSYGYTF
TGTGCCAGCTCACCGGGCAGGTCCTATGGCTACACCTTC
>TRBD1|NA|16|TRBV7-9|TRBJ2-1
CASSYPDRENHDEQFF
TGTGCCAGCAGCTACCCGGACAGGGAGAATCATGATGAGCAGTTCTTC
>TRBD2|NA|12|TRBV9|TRBJ2-1
CASSPSAGTQFF
TGTGCCAGCAGCCCCTCAGCGGGAACGCAGTTCTTC
>NA|NA|16|TRBV19|TRBJ1-2
CASSTRNPGANYGYTF
TGTGCCAGTAGTACTCGCAATCCCGGTGCCAACTATGGCTACACCTTC
>NA|NA|15|TRBV5-1|TRBJ1-5
CASSLDNTGNQPQHF
TGCGCCAGCAGCCTCGACAATACTGGCAATCAGCCCCAGCATTTT
>NA|NA|15|TRBV6-1|TRBJ1-2
CASSEEPTNTFGYTF
TGTGCCAGCAGTGAGGAACCAACAAATACCTTTGGCTACACCTTC
>TRBD2|NA|15|TRBV7-6|TRBJ2-7
CASSSGRLAGYEQYF
TGTGCCAGCAGCTCGGGCCGGCTAGCGGGATACGAGCAGTACTTC
>TRBD2|NA|15|TRBV10-3|TRBJ2-1
CAISESAGGNNEQFF
TGTGCCATCAGTGAGTCGGCGGGAGGGAACAATGAGCAGTTCTTC
>TRBD1|NA|19|TRBV18|TRBJ2-3
CASSPPLGVGQRSTDTQYF
TGTGCCAGCTCACCACCTCTAGGAGTGGGACAGCGTAGCACAGATACGCAGTATTTT
>TRBD2|NA|16|TRBV5-1|TRBJ2-1
CASSPGTSGLSNEQFF
TGCGCCAGCAGCCCCGGGACTAGCGGTTTGAGCAATGAGCAGTTCTTC
>NA|NA|11|TRBV20-1|TRBJ2-2
CSARKGGELFF
TGCAGTGCTAGAAAAGGCGGGGAGCTGTTTTTT